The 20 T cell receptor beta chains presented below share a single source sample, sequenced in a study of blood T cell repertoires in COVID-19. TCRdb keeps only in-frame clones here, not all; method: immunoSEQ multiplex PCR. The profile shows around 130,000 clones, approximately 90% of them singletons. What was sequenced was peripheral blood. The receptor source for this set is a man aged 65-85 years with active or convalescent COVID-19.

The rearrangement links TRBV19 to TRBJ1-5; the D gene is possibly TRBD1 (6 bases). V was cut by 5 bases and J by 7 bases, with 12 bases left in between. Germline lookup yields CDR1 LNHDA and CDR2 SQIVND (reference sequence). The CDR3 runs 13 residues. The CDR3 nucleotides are TGTGCCAGTAGTCAAACAGGGAAACAGCCCCAGCATTTT. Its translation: CASSQTGKQPQHF.

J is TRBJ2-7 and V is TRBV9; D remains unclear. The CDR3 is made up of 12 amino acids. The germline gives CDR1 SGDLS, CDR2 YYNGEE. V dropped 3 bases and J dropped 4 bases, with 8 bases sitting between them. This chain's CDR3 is CASSAGGYEQYF. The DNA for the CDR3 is TGTGCCAGCAGCGCGGGTGGTTACGAGCAGTACTTC.

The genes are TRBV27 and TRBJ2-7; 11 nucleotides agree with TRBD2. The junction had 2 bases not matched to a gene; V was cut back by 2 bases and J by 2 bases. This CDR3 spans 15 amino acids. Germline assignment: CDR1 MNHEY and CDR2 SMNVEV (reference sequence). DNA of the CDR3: TGTGCCAGCAGTTTACTAGCGGGGGGACCCTACGAGCAGTACTTC. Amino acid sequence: CASSLLAGGPYEQYF.

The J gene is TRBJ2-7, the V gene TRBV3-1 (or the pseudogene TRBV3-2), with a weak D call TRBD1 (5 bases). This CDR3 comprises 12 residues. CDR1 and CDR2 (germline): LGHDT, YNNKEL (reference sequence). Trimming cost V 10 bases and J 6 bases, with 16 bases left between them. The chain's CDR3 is CAIDSGSGEQYF. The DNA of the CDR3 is TGTGCCATCGACAGTGGCTCGGGCGAGCAGTACTTC.

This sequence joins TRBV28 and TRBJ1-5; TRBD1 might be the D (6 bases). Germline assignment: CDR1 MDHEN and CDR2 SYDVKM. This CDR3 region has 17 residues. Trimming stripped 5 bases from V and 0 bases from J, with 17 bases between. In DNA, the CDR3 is TGTGCCAGCAGTACCCCTAGTCAGGACAGTAGCAATCAGCCCCAGCATTTT. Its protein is CASSTPSQDSSNQPQHF.

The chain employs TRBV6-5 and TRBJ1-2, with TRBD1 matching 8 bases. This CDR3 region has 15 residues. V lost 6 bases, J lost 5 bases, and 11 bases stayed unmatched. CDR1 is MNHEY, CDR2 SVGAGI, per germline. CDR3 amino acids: CASRAGQGSTYGYTF. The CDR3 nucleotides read TGTGCCAGCAGGGCCGGACAGGGCTCAACGTATGGCTACACCTTC.

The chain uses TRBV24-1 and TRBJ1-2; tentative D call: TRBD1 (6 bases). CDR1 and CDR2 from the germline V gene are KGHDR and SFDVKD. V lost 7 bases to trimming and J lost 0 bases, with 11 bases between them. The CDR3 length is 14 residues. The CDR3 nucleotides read TGTGCCACCAGCGCAGGACAGTCTAACTATGGCTACACCTTC. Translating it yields CATSAGQSNYGYTF.

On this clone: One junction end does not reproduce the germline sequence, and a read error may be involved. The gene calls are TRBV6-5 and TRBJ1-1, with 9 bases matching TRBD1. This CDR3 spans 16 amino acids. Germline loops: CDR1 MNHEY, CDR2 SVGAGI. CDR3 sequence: CASSYSLTGGLTEAFF. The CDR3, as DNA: TGTGCCAGCAGCTACTCCCTAACAGGGGGCCTCACTGAAGCTTTCTTT.

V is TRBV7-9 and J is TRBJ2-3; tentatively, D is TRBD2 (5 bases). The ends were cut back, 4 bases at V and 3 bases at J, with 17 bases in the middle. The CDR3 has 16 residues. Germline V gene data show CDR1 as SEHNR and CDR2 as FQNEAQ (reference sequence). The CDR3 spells CASSSWTPLGTDTQYF. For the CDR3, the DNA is TGTGCCAGCAGCTCTTGGACTCCCCTAGGGACAGATACGCAGTATTTT.

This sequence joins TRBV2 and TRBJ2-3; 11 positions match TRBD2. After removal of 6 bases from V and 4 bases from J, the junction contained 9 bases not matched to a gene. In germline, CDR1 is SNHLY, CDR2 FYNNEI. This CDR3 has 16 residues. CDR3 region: CASRDLLAGVSDTQYF. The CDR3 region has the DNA TGTGCCAGCAGGGACCTACTAGCGGGAGTGTCAGATACGCAGTATTTT.

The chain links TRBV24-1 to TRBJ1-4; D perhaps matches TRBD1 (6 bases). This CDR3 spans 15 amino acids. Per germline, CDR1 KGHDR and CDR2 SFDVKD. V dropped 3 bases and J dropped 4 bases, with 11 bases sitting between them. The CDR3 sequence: CATSDNRELNEKLFF. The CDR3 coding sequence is TGTGCCACCAGTGATAACAGGGAGCTTAATGAAAAACTGTTTTTT.

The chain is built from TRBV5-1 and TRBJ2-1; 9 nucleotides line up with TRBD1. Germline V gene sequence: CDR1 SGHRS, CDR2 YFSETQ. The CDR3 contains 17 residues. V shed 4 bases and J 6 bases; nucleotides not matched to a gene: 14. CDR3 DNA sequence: TGCGCCAGCAGCGGGGCTACAGGGGGCGCTTTACCCAATGAGCAGTTCTTC. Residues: CASSGATGGALPNEQFF.

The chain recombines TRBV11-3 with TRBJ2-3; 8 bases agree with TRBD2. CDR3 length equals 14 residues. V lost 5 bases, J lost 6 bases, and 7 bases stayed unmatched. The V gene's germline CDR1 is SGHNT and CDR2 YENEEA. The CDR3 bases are TGTGCCAGCAGCCCGGGGGGGGGTTTGGATACGCAGTATTTT. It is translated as CASSPGGGLDTQYF.

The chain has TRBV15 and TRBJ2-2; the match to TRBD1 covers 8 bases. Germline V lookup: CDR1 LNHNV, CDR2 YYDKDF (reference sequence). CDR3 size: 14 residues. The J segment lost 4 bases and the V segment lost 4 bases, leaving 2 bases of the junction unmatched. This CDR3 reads CATSTGGPTGELFF. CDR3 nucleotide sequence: TGTGCCACCAGCACAGGGGGCCCCACCGGGGAGCTGTTTTTT.

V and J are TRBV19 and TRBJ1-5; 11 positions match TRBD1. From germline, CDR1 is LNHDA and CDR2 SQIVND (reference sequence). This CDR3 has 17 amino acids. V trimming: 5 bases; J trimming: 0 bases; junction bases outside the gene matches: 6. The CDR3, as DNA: TGTGCCAGTAGTGCAGGACAGGGGGCTTATAGCAATCAGCCCCAGCATTTT. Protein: CASSAGQGAYSNQPQHF.

The CDR3 here is CASSAHGTATSYEQYF. In DNA form, the CDR3 reads TGTGCCAGCAGTGCCCACGGGACAGCTACTTCCTACGAGCAGTACTTC. The chain links TRBV28 to TRBJ2-7, with 7 positions matching TRBD1. The CDR3 loop spans 16 amino acids. J lost 1 base, V lost 5 bases, and 11 bases had no gene match. Germline lookup yields CDR1 MDHEN and CDR2 SYDVKM.

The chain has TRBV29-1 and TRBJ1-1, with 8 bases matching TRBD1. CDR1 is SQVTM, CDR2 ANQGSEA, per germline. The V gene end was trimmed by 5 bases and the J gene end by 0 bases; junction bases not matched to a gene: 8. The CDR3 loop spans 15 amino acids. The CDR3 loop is CSVPGQGGVNTEAFF. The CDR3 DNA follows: TGCAGCGTTCCCGGACAGGGAGGAGTGAACACTGAAGCTTTCTTT.

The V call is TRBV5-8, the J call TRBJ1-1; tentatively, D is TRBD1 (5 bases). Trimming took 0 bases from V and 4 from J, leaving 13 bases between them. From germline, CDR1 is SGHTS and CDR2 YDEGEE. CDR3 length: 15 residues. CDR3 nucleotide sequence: TGTGCCAGCAGCTTGGCCGACAGATTCATCACTGAAGCTTTCTTT. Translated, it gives CASSLADRFITEAFF.

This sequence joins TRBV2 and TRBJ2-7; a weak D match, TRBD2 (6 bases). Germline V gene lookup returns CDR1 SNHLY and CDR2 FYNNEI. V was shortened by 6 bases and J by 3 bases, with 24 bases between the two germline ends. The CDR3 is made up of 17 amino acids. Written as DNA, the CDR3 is TGTGCCAGCAGGAAAGGCCGGTGGGGGGAACCCGGCTACGAGCAGTACTTC. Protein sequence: CASRKGRWGEPGYEQYF.

The CDR3 here is CASSIRIVPGTQYF. CDR3 coding DNA: TGTGCCAGTAGTATACGCATAGTCCCCGGTACGCAGTATTTT. This chain connects TRBV19 to TRBJ2-3; D is undetermined. The germline V and J ends were trimmed by 2 bases and 8 bases, with 14 bases remaining between them. CDR1 and CDR2 (germline): LNHDA, SQIVND (reference sequence). This CDR3 has 14 residues.